This T cell receptor beta chain emerged from a study of read filtering for tumor transcriptome and immune sequencing. Study-wide findings and caveats: Correlation between methods rose after single-read clonotypes were removed.

Deletions cut 7 bases from V and 3 bases from J, with 10 bases between. CDR1 and CDR2 from the germline V gene are SQVTM and ANQGSEA. The CDR3 covers 12 residues. The library was built from about 370 ng RNA with molecular barcoded adaptors for alpha/delta and beta/gamma chains. Each CDR3 protein gets one entry after TCRdb re-called the reads with MiXCR. Of approximately 150,000 distinct CDR3 sequences listed, less than 15% were seen once; the top ten hold under 9%. In this sample, this clonotype turned up many times. The antigen is undetermined. This TCR derives from a donor at least 40 years old with multiple myeloma. The genes are TRBV29-1 and TRBJ2-1; D possibly corresponds to TRBD2 (5 bases). The sequenced sample was a population of CD138-negative cells sorted from bone marrow. CDR3 sequence reads: CSGGGSYNEQFF. Here the CDR3 DNA reads TGCAGCGGAGGTGGGAGCTACAATGAGCAGTTCTTC.